A single sample is the source of the 5 T cell receptor beta chains below, sequenced in a study of blood T cell repertoires in COVID-19. TCRdb's table, derived via immunoSEQ multiplex PCR, lists solely in-frame clones and lacks some. The sample has roughly 210,000 clones; 80% to 85% are singletons. Sequenced: peripheral blood. These receptors came from a woman of 80 years or more with COVID-19, enrolled during active disease.

This clone appeared once. The V gene is TRBV6-5, the J gene TRBJ1-2; maybe TRBD1 (5 bases). CDR1 is MNHEY, CDR2 SVGAGI, per germline. The CDR3 is 16 amino acids. Trimming took 0 bases from V and 0 from J, leaving 11 bases between them. The CDR3 sequence is CASSYSGGASNYGYTF. As DNA, the CDR3 is TGTGCCAGCAGTTACTCTGGAGGGGCATCTAACTATGGCTACACCTTC.

This clone was detected only a few times. The rearrangement uses TRBV9 and TRBJ2-5, with a tentative D call TRBD2 (6 bases). CDR3 length equals 16 residues. Germline assignment: CDR1 SGDLS and CDR2 YYNGEE. Trimming shortened V by 1 base and J by 1 base, and 14 bases separated the two germline ends. The CDR3: CASSVTGLRSQETQYF. CDR3 sequence (DNA): TGTGCCAGCAGCGTAACGGGACTCCGGTCCCAAGAGACCCAGTACTTC.

The CDR3 protein is CASSLGTSGPNTGELFF. The DNA of the CDR3 is TGCGCCAGCAGCTTGGGGACTAGCGGGCCGAACACCGGGGAGCTGTTTTTT. The rearrangement links TRBV5-1 to TRBJ2-2, with 11 bases lining up with TRBD2. The germline gives CDR1 SGHRS, CDR2 YFSETQ. Losses at the gene ends were 0 bases for V and 0 bases for J; bases not matched to a gene: 1. The CDR3 is 17 amino acids.

This CDR3 is CASSFSPLHF. Here the CDR3 DNA reads TGTGCCAGTTCGTTTTCACCCCTCCACTTT. V and J are TRBV19 and TRBJ1-6, with D unresolved. Looked up from germline, CDR1 is LNHDA and CDR2 is SQIVND (reference sequence). Deletions cut 8 bases from V and 9 bases from J, with 5 bases between. The CDR3 is made up of 10 amino acids. Filled out from reference TRBV19 and TRBJ1-6, the complete variable domain reads DGGITQSPKYLFRKEGQNVTLSCEQNLNHDAMYWYRQDPGQGLRLIYYSQIVNDFQKGDIAEGYSVSREKKESFPLTVTSAQKNPTAFYLCASSFSPLHFGNGTRLTVT.

J is TRBJ2-1 and V is TRBV19; 8 bases agree with TRBD2. CDR1 is LNHDA, CDR2 SQIVND, per germline (reference sequence). With V trimmed by 6 bases and J by 7 bases, 11 bases remained unmatched. This CDR3 has 15 residues. CDR3 amino acids: CASRVGGLGGNEQFF. The CDR3 DNA reads TGTGCCAGTAGAGTAGGGGGACTAGGAGGGAATGAGCAGTTCTTC. Combining the CDR3 with reference TRBV19 and TRBJ2-1 gives the whole variable domain DGGITQSPKYLFRKEGQNVTLSCEQNLNHDAMYWYRQDPGQGLRLIYYSQIVNDFQKGDIAEGYSVSREKKESFPLTVTSAQKNPTAFYLCASRVGGLGGNEQFFGPGTRLTVL.